The 19 T cell receptor beta chains below come from one sample, sequenced in a study of lymphopenia after photon versus proton radiotherapy. Here immunoSEQ multiplex PCR was the method, and the copy in TCRdb shows in-frame clones only, minus some. Of about 30,000 clones listed, approximately 87% are singletons. The sample here was peripheral blood, taken from a patient treated with proton-based radiotherapy. The receptor source for this set is a woman in her sixties or seventies with cholangiocarcinoma. Some clones in this sample may be carry-over from other donors' samples.

The J gene is TRBJ1-2, the V gene TRBV6-5, with D tentatively TRBD1 (6 bases). Looked up from germline, CDR1 is MNHEY and CDR2 is SVGAGI. This CDR3 region has 12 residues. V lost 6 bases, J lost 8 bases, and 13 bases lay in between. The CDR3, as DNA: TGTGCCAGCAGCCCAACAGGGCGAGGCTACACCTTC. It specifies CASSPTGRGYTF.

This chain uses TRBV5-5 with TRBJ1-1, with D maybe TRBD1 (6 bases). Germline-derived CDR1 and CDR2 are SGHKS and YYEKEE (reference sequence). This CDR3 comprises 14 residues. The germline V and J ends were trimmed by 4 bases and 4 bases, with 14 bases remaining between them. Written as DNA, the CDR3 is TGTGCCAGCAGCCTTATTTTGGGGGCCACTGAAGCTTTCTTT. Protein sequence: CASSLILGATEAFF.

Only one count was recorded for this clone. The germline gene is not matched at one end of the junction; a read error may be the cause. This sample includes further DNA sequences coding for the same CDR3. This chain links TRBV7-9 with TRBJ1-1; D unclear. CDR1 and CDR2 from the germline V gene are SEHNR and FQNEAQ (reference sequence). The CDR3 consists of 14 residues. The CDR3 is CASSLSQANTEAFF. The CDR3 DNA is TGTGCCAGCAGCTTGTCCCAGGCGAACACTGAAGCTTTCTTC. Supplemented by reference TRBV7-9 and TRBJ1-1, the full variable domain reads DTGVSQNPRHKITKRGQNVTFRCDPISEHNRLYWYRQTLGQGPEFLTYFQNEAQLEKSRLLSDRFSAERPKGSFSTLEIQRTEQGDSAMYLCASSLSQANTEAFFGQGTRLTVV.

The V and J genes are TRBV7-6 and TRBJ1-3; no reliable D call. CDR1 is SGHVS, CDR2 FNYEAQ, per germline. The CDR3 is 16 residues long. Between the trimmed V and J ends, which lost 4 bases and 0 bases, there was a span of 13 bases. The CDR3 spells CASSSLGPFSGNTIYF. For the CDR3, the DNA is TGTGCCAGCAGCTCGTTGGGCCCCTTCTCTGGAAACACCATATATTTT.

The J gene is TRBJ2-5, the V gene TRBV2; 7 bases map to TRBD1. Trimming cost V 4 bases and J 2 bases; bases outside gene matches: 4. The CDR3 covers 14 residues. Germline V lookup: CDR1 SNHLY, CDR2 FYNNEI. The CDR3 DNA reads as TGTGCCAGCAGTGGGGTGACAGGGCAAGAGACCCAGTACTTC. Protein: CASSGVTGQETQYF.

The chain combines TRBV11-2 with TRBJ2-3; no firm D call. There are 14 residues in the CDR3. The V gene's germline CDR1 is SGHAT and CDR2 FQNNGV. The V end was cut by 1 base, the J end by 0 bases, with 5 bases between. The DNA for the CDR3 is TGTGCCAGCAGCTTAGGCTCTAGCACAGATACGCAGTATTTT. Its translation: CASSLGSSTDTQYF.

In this sample, this clone turned up once. The rearrangement uses TRBV9 and TRBJ2-5; TRBD2 matches at 8 bases. The CDR3 covers 15 residues. Germline trimming cut 1 base from V and 4 bases from J; bases unmatched to any gene: 6. Germline CDR1 is SGDLS and CDR2 is YYNGEE. The CDR3 is CASSVRLAGTETQYF. The CDR3 DNA is TGTGCCAGCAGCGTAAGGTTAGCGGGAACAGAGACCCAGTACTTC.

The chain combines TRBV4-1 with TRBJ2-5, with 11 nucleotides matching TRBD2. CDR1 MGHRA and CDR2 YSYEKL come from the germline V gene. V lost 1 base to trimming and J lost 5 bases; unmatched junction nucleotides: 9. This CDR3 is 17 amino acids long. The CDR3 DNA reads as TGCGCCAGCAGCCAAGCGCTAGCGGGAGGTCAGTGGGAGACCCAGTACTTC. It codes for CASSQALAGGQWETQYF.

V gene TRBV5-1 combines with J gene TRBJ1-1, with unresolved D. The germline CDR1 and CDR2 sequences are SGHRS and YFSETQ. CDR3 length: 17 amino acids. V was pared by 0 bases and J by 0 bases, with 15 bases between. In nucleotides, the CDR3 is TGCGCCAGCAGCTTGGGGGTTAACGTCGGGATGAACACTGAAGCTTTCTTT. This codes for CASSLGVNVGMNTEAFF.

The chain recombines TRBV11-2 with TRBJ2-7; D remains ambiguous. CDR1 is SGHAT and CDR2 is FQNNGV in the germline V gene. The CDR3 loop spans 11 amino acids. The germline V and J ends were trimmed by 4 bases and 0 bases, with 1 base remaining between them. The CDR3 sequence: CASSSSYEQYF. The CDR3 DNA is TGTGCCAGCAGCTCCTCCTACGAGCAGTACTTC.

This clone was seen only a few times. This sequence joins TRBV18 and TRBJ1-1, with D uncertain. Trimming left V 3 bases short and J 8 bases short, with 7 bases between. From germline, CDR1 is KGHSH and CDR2 LQKENI. The CDR3 totals 11 residues. CDR3 nucleotides: TGTGCCAGCTCACCGTCACAGGAAGCTTTCTTT. Its translation is CASSPSQEAFF.

J is TRBJ2-7 and V is TRBV5-1, with D unclear. Trimming took off 0 bases at V and 1 base at J, with 8 bases between the two ends. There are 14 residues in the CDR3. Germline V gives CDR1 SGHRS, CDR2 YFSETQ. For the CDR3, the DNA is TGCGCCAGCAGCTTGGCGGGCAATTCCTACGAGCAGTACTTC. This gives the protein CASSLAGNSYEQYF.

This chain uses TRBV7-2 with TRBJ2-7, with 11 bases that match TRBD2. The CDR3 length is 16 residues. Germline loops: CDR1 SGHTA, CDR2 FQGNSA. With V trimmed by 5 bases and J by 5 bases, 11 bases remained unmatched. In DNA, the CDR3 is TGTGCCAGCAGCCCGACTTCTAGCGGGAGGAGGAACGAGCAGTACTTC. It yields the protein CASSPTSSGRRNEQYF.

The chain employs TRBV11-2 and TRBJ1-4; tentative D call: TRBD1 (5 bases). CDR3 length: 15 amino acids. V gave up 4 bases and J gave up 7 bases, with 16 bases separating them. Germline V gives CDR1 SGHAT, CDR2 FQNNGV. The CDR3 DNA follows: TGTGCCAGCAGCTCTAGATCGTGGGGCGGTGAAAAACTGTTTTTT. It encodes CASSSRSWGGEKLFF.

This clone was recorded only once. The chain uses TRBV29-1 and TRBJ1-1, with D perhaps matching TRBD1 (5 bases). The V and J ends lost 4 bases and 6 bases respectively, with 12 bases between them. CDR1 is SQVTM, CDR2 ANQGSEA, per germline. The CDR3 loop spans 12 amino acids. CDR3 nucleotides: TGCAGCGTTGGGGCAGGGAGACCTGAAGCTTTCTTT. Protein product: CSVGAGRPEAFF.

This rearrangement joins TRBV19 to TRBJ1-3; D gene uncertain. CDR3 length equals 15 residues. Germline values: CDR1 LNHDA, CDR2 SQIVND (reference sequence). V was trimmed by 4 bases and J by 4 bases, leaving 14 bases between them. CDR3 DNA: TGTGCCAGTAGTACCCGCCCGGGGAAGGGAAACACCATATATTTT. This encodes CASSTRPGKGNTIYF.

V is TRBV5-1 and J is TRBJ2-7; 8 bases are shared with TRBD1. The CDR3 has 15 amino acids. The V segment lost 4 bases and the J segment 2 bases; nucleotides outside the gene matches: 8. The germline V gene has CDR1 SGHRS and CDR2 YFSETQ. Here the CDR3 DNA reads TGCGCCAGCAGCACAGAACCGGGACAGGCCTACGAGCAGTACTTC. It is translated as CASSTEPGQAYEQYF.

The chain is built from TRBV19 and TRBJ1-5; D gene unclear. V lost 2 bases and J lost 0, with 8 bases in between. CDR3 length: 15 residues. Germline CDR1 and CDR2: LNHDA and SQIVND (reference sequence). The CDR3 here is CASSILGISNQPQHF. The CDR3 nucleotides read TGTGCCAGTAGTATATTGGGGATTAGCAATCAGCCCCAGCATTTT.

The rearrangement links TRBV29-1 to TRBJ2-3; 7 nucleotides match TRBD1. The CDR3 is 13 amino acids. V trimming: 7 bases; J trimming: 2 bases; junction bases outside the gene matches: 6. Germline V gene sequence: CDR1 SQVTM, CDR2 ANQGSEA. Here the CDR3 DNA reads TGCAGCGCCAGGACAGGAACCACAGATACGCAGTATTTT. It encodes CSARTGTTDTQYF.